These 31 T cell receptor beta chains came from one sample sequenced in a study of T-cell reconstitution after alpha-beta-depleted transplantation in children. During its preparation, the TCRbeta library received unique molecular identifiers. MiXCR, applied by TCRdb to the PCR reads, yields one record per CDR3 protein. In the table there are hundreds of thousands of distinct CDR3 sequences, roughly a tenth of which are singletons. Source: PBMCs from the stem cell graft donor, taken from the stem cell graft. The receptors originated from a human donor who donated a stem cell graft to a child with acute myeloid leukemia.

This clonotype was observed a handful of times. This sequence joins TRBV5-1 and TRBJ2-5; no firm D call. The germline V gene encodes CDR1 SGHRS and CDR2 YFSETQ. Trimming removed 4 bases at V and 2 bases at J, with 9 bases between. The CDR3 totals 13 residues. CDR3 amino acids: CASSMSEQETQYF. The CDR3 DNA is TGCGCCAGCAGCATGTCGGAACAAGAGACCCAGTACTTC.

This clonotype was picked up a small number of times. The chain carries TRBV7-3 and TRBJ2-1; either TRBD1 or TRBD2 may fit D (6 bases each). Germline CDR1 is SGHTA and CDR2 is FQGTGA. The CDR3 spans 13 residues. V lost 1 base to trimming and J lost 9 bases, with 10 bases between them. CDR3 region: CASSLIGGSEQFF. In DNA, the CDR3 is TGTGCCAGCAGCTTAATAGGGGGGAGTGAGCAGTTCTTC. Looking up the rest from reference TRBV7-3 and TRBJ2-1 gives the full variable domain: GAGVSQTPSNKVTEKGKYVELRCDPISGHTALYWYRQSLGQGPEFLIYFQGTGAADDSGLPNDRFFAVRPEGSVSTLKIQRTERGDSAVYLCASSLIGGSEQFFGPGTRLTVL.

The chain recombines TRBV19 with TRBJ1-5; no firm D call. The CDR3 sequence is 13 residues long. V lost 8 bases to trimming and J lost 1 base, with 9 bases between them. Per the germline V gene, CDR1 is LNHDA and CDR2 is SQIVND (reference sequence). CDR3 region: CASGRGSNQPQHF. Written as DNA, the CDR3 is TGTGCCAGTGGGCGGGGAAGCAATCAGCCCCAGCATTTT.

This clonotype turned up a few times. The V call is TRBV5-1, the J call TRBJ2-3; 9 nucleotides line up with TRBD2. Germline loops: CDR1 SGHRS, CDR2 YFSETQ. With V trimmed by 0 bases and J by 4 bases, 6 bases remained unmatched. The CDR3 sequence is 16 residues long. CDR3 residues: CASSLVGTSFSDTQYF. CDR3 in DNA: TGCGCCAGCAGCTTGGTAGGGACTAGCTTCTCAGATACGCAGTATTTT.

DNA for the CDR3: TGTGCCAGCGGCCCTATGGGATGGAACACCGGGGAGCTGTTTTTT. Its translation is CASGPMGWNTGELFF. V gene TRBV7-2 combines with J gene TRBJ2-2; D call uncertain. V shed 8 bases and J shed 1 base, with 14 bases lying between them. Germline assignment: CDR1 SGHTA and CDR2 FQGNSA. The CDR3 contains 15 residues.

In its sample, this clonotype was seen many times. This sequence joins TRBV29-1 and TRBJ2-2; unclear D gene. Germline loops: CDR1 SQVTM, CDR2 ANQGSEA. Deletions cut 5 bases from V and 4 bases from J, with 11 bases between. This CDR3 contains 13 residues. The chain's CDR3 is CSVSKTGTGELFF. The CDR3 nucleotides read TGCAGCGTTTCGAAGACGGGCACCGGGGAGCTGTTTTTT.

This clonotype was seen ten or more times. This chain connects TRBV12-3 or TRBV12-4 to TRBJ1-1; no definite D call. The CDR3 spans 12 residues. The V and J ends lost 4 bases and 4 bases respectively, with 7 bases between them. DNA for the CDR3: TGTGCCAGCAGTTATGGGAGCACTGAAGCTTTCTTT. Translation: CASSYGSTEAFF.

The chain links TRBV29-1 to TRBJ1-6; D is uncertain. The CDR3 loop spans 15 amino acids. Germline values: CDR1 SQVTM, CDR2 ANQGSEA. V lost 7 bases, J lost 3 bases, and 16 bases lay in between. In nucleotides, the CDR3 is TGCAGCGCCTCCGAGACGGAAAGCTATAATTCACCCCTCCACTTT. Its protein is CSASETESYNSPLHF.

The genes are TRBV18 and TRBJ1-4; TRBD1 matches at 10 bases. Germline V lookup: CDR1 KGHSH, CDR2 LQKENI. V trimming: 4 bases; J trimming: 8 bases; junction bases outside the gene matches: 4. The CDR3 is 14 residues long. The chain's CDR3 is CASSRGTGEEKLFF. CDR3 in DNA: TGTGCCAGCTCACGTGGGACAGGGGAAGAAAAACTGTTTTTT.

In its sample, this clonotype was seen a few times. V gene TRBV28 combines with J gene TRBJ2-5; D is undetermined. The CDR3 length is 15 residues. The germline V and J ends were trimmed by 6 bases and 1 base, with 15 bases remaining between them. The germline V gene has CDR1 MDHEN and CDR2 SYDVKM. In DNA, the CDR3 is TGTGCCAGCAGCCTACTCCAGAGCGCCCAAGAGACCCAGTACTTC. Its translation: CASSLLQSAQETQYF.

This clonotype was detected a few times. The genes are TRBV27 and TRBJ2-3; D is unclear. This CDR3 has 15 residues. The V end was cut by 4 bases, the J end by 0 bases, with 11 bases between. The germline gives CDR1 MNHEY, CDR2 SMNVEV (reference sequence). The CDR3 DNA is TGTGCCAGCAGTTACAGCACCACTAGCACAGATACGCAGTATTTT. The encoded protein is CASSYSTTSTDTQYF.

This clonotype was seen at least ten times. The chain employs TRBV7-9 and TRBJ2-1, with D uncertain. The CDR3 loop spans 12 amino acids. CDR1 and CDR2 from the germline V gene are SEHNR and FQNEAQ (reference sequence). Deletions cut 5 bases from V and 7 bases from J, with 9 bases between. The DNA of the CDR3 is TGTGCCAGCAGCCCACTTATAAATGAGCAGTTCTTC. It codes for CASSPLINEQFF.

A few counts support this clonotype. The rearrangement joins TRBV7-2 to TRBJ2-1, with 9 bases matching TRBD1. V was clipped by 3 bases and J by 9 bases; unmatched bases: 12. The CDR3 contains 16 residues. Per the germline V gene, CDR1 is SGHTA and CDR2 is FQGNSA. CDR3 loop: CASSLNFGTGKGEQFF. The CDR3 bases are TGTGCCAGCAGCTTGAACTTCGGGACAGGGAAAGGTGAGCAGTTCTTC.

This clonotype was seen at least ten times. The chain joins TRBV20-1 to TRBJ2-2, with 7 bases that match TRBD1. Unmatched junction bases numbered 6, after V lost 5 bases and J lost 3 bases. Germline V gene lookup returns CDR1 DFQATT and CDR2 SNEGSKA (reference sequence). The CDR3 spans 14 residues. The CDR3 here is CSAPRGSYTGELFF. As DNA, the CDR3 is TGCAGTGCTCCCAGGGGGAGTTACACCGGGGAGCTGTTTTTT.

There are many counts of this clonotype. The CDR3 spells CSVDGLAAGELFF. The CDR3 nucleotides read TGCAGCGTTGATGGACTAGCGGCCGGGGAGCTGTTTTTT. The gene calls are TRBV29-1 and TRBJ2-2; 10 nucleotides line up with TRBD2. J gave up 6 bases and V 3 bases, and 1 base lay outside the gene matches. Germline loops: CDR1 SQVTM, CDR2 ANQGSEA. The CDR3 runs 13 residues.

Comment on this clonotype: A read error may explain this, as a much larger clone is one base away. The conserved final phenylalanine or tryptophan is absent from the CDR3, which likely points to a read error. The chain employs TRBV7-9 and TRBJ2-7, with 9 bases that match TRBD1. From germline, CDR1 is SEHNR and CDR2 FQNEAQ (reference sequence). The CDR3 spans 13 residues. V lost 5 bases, J lost 2 bases, and 1 base stayed unmatched. CDR3 coding DNA: TGTGCCAGCAGCCGGACAGGGGCCTACGAGCAGTACTGC. Translated: CASSRTGAYEQYC.

V usage is TRBV29-1 and J usage is TRBJ2-3; TRBD2 aligns across 15 bases. The CDR3 sequence is 15 residues long. V shed 7 bases, J shed 5 bases, and the junction held 7 bases outside the gene matches. CDR1 is SQVTM, CDR2 ANQGSEA, per germline. CDR3 protein: CSAGGLAGGRDTQYF. The CDR3 DNA sequence: TGCAGCGCCGGGGGACTAGCGGGAGGACGAGATACGCAGTATTTT.

The sample holds many counts of this clonotype. This chain connects TRBV6-5 to TRBJ2-7, with TRBD2 identical over 8 bases. Germline V gene lookup returns CDR1 MNHEY and CDR2 SVGAGI. The ends lost 11 bases at V and 4 bases at J; junction bases unmatched: 7. The length of the CDR3 is 12 residues. This CDR3 reads CAASGSGYEQYF. As DNA, the CDR3 is TGTGCCGCAAGCGGGAGTGGGTACGAGCAGTACTTC.

This clonotype was detected a few times. The rearrangement links TRBV7-8 to TRBJ2-7, with 14 bases aligning to TRBD2. Germline CDR1 reads SGHVS; CDR2 reads FQNEAQ. The CDR3 covers 15 residues. V lost 5 bases and J lost 6; bases outside the gene matches: 6. The DNA for the CDR3 is TGTGCCAGCAGCCGAGGGACTAGCGGGGGCGGCGAGCAGTACTTC. This gives the protein CASSRGTSGGGEQYF.

The V call is TRBV7-8, the J call TRBJ1-1; D perhaps matches TRBD1 (6 bases). Germline V gene sequence: CDR1 SGHVS, CDR2 FQNEAQ. The CDR3 is 16 residues long. V was trimmed by 5 bases and J by 1 base, leaving 17 bases between them. CDR3 loop: CASSPRAGTRNTEAFF. DNA of the CDR3: TGTGCCAGCAGCCCCCGGGCGGGGACAAGGAACACTGAAGCTTTCTTT. Full variable domain (missing parts from reference TRBV7-8 and TRBJ1-1): GAGVSQSPRYKVAKRGQDVALRCDPISGHVSLFWYQQALGQGPEFLTYFQNEAQLDKSGLPSDRFFAERPEGSVSTLKIQRTQQEDSAVYLCASSPRAGTRNTEAFFGQGTRLTVV.

At least ten counts were recorded for this clonotype. One junction end does not reproduce the germline sequence, and a read error may be involved. V is TRBV6-2 or TRBV6-3 and J is TRBJ1-1; D is perhaps TRBD1 (5 bases). Germline assignment: CDR1 MNHEY and CDR2 SVGEGT. This CDR3 spans 13 amino acids. This CDR3 is CASSYDRDTEVFF. As DNA, the CDR3 is TGTGCCAGCAGTTACGACAGAGACACTGAAGTTTTCTTT.

This clonotype was counted only a few times. This chain joins TRBV5-1 and TRBJ2-1; 11 nucleotides align to TRBD2. The CDR3 covers 16 residues. The trim removed 2 bases at V and 9 bases at J, leaving 10 bases unmatched. Per germline, CDR1 SGHRS and CDR2 YFSETQ. CDR3 sequence (DNA): TGCGCCAGCAGCTTCCAACTAGCGGGAGCTTGGGGTGAGCAGTTCTTC. The encoded protein is CASSFQLAGAWGEQFF.

In its sample, this clonotype was seen many times. The genes are TRBV2 and TRBJ2-1, with 11 positions matching TRBD2. V lost 3 bases to trimming and J lost 7 bases; unmatched junction nucleotides: 14. CDR3 size: 18 residues. Per the germline V gene, CDR1 is SNHLY and CDR2 is FYNNEI. DNA of the CDR3: TGTGCCAGCAGTGATAACCCCACTAGCGGGAGTGAGGGTAATGAGCAGTTCTTC. It is translated as CASSDNPTSGSEGNEQFF.

The table lists this clonotype with many counts. This chain joins TRBV29-1 and TRBJ1-3; perhaps TRBD1 as D (6 bases). This CDR3 contains 14 residues. Germline V CDR1 and CDR2: SQVTM, ANQGSEA. With 3 bases removed from V and 8 bases from J, the gap between germline ends came to 17 bases. CDR3 nucleotide sequence: TGCAGCGTTGATAGGGTCTTAGAGGGGGACACCATATATTTT. This translates into CSVDRVLEGDTIYF.

The gene calls are TRBV3-1 and TRBJ2-7; TRBD2 matches 14 bases. The CDR3 totals 17 residues. Germline assignment: CDR1 LGHDT and CDR2 YNNKEL (reference sequence). V was pared by 11 bases and J by 2 bases, with 14 bases of the junction left unmatched. This CDR3 is CASTRGLAGEMAYEQYF. Here the CDR3 DNA reads TGTGCCTCCACCCGGGGACTAGCGGGAGAAATGGCCTACGAGCAGTACTTC.

This clonotype was seen many times. V and J are TRBV12-3 or TRBV12-4 and TRBJ2-1; 7 bases are shared with TRBD1. Trimming at V came to 4 bases and at J to 8 bases, leaving 5 bases not matched to a gene. The CDR3 consists of 13 residues. CDR3 nucleotide sequence: TGTGCCAGCAGTTCGACAGGGCTTGATGAGCAGTTCTTC. It encodes CASSSTGLDEQFF.

This clonotype was picked up many times. The genes are TRBV20-1 and TRBJ2-1; TRBD2 matches at 12 bases. Trimming cost V 5 bases and J 2 bases; bases outside gene matches: 10. The germline gives CDR1 DFQATT, CDR2 SNEGSKA (reference sequence). The CDR3 has 17 residues. The CDR3 region is CSALELAGGAPYNEQFF. In nucleotides, the CDR3 is TGCAGTGCTCTGGAGCTAGCGGGAGGGGCCCCCTACAATGAGCAGTTCTTC.

The table lists this clonotype with a few counts. The chain has TRBV9 and TRBJ2-1, with 7 bases aligning to TRBD1. The trim removed 0 bases at V and 6 bases at J, leaving 9 bases unmatched. This CDR3 comprises 16 residues. The germline gives CDR1 SGDLS, CDR2 YYNGEE. CDR3 sequence: CASSVVGRGSVNEQFF. The CDR3 DNA follows: TGTGCCAGCAGCGTAGTGGGCAGGGGGTCGGTCAATGAGCAGTTCTTC. Full variable domain (rest looked up from reference TRBV9 and TRBJ2-1): DSGVTQTPKHLITATGQRVTLRCSPRSGDLSVYWYQQSLDQGLQFLIQYYNGEERAKGNILERFSAQQFPDLHSELNLSSLELGDSALYFCASSVVGRGSVNEQFFGPGTRLTVL.

The chain has TRBV12-3 or TRBV12-4 and TRBJ2-5; 9 nucleotides agree with TRBD1. V was pared by 6 bases and J by 7 bases, with 9 bases of the junction left unmatched. The CDR3 totals 14 residues. For the CDR3, the DNA is TGTGCCAGCAGCCCGACAGGGGGGATAGGGACCCAGTACTTC. It codes for CASSPTGGIGTQYF.

At least ten counts were recorded for this clonotype. The V and J genes are TRBV7-8 and TRBJ2-1; TRBD2 might be the D (6 bases). Trimming removed 2 bases from V and 1 base from J, with 15 bases in between. The CDR3 runs to 17 residues. Germline V lookup: CDR1 SGHVS, CDR2 FQNEAQ. The CDR3 nucleotides are TGTGCCAGCAGCTTATTTGGGCGGGACTCATCCTACAATGAGCAGTTCTTC. It translates to CASSLFGRDSSYNEQFF.

Comments on this clonotype: This may arise from a read error, as a much more abundant clone is one base away. The conserved closing phenylalanine or tryptophan is absent in this CDR3, likely reflecting a read error. The chain combines TRBV27 with TRBJ1-4, with 12 bases aligning to TRBD1. This CDR3 region has 14 residues. Germline CDR1 is MNHEY and CDR2 is SMNVEV (reference sequence). The ends lost 10 bases at V and 10 bases at J; junction bases unmatched: 10. The CDR3 coding sequence is TGTGCCACCCGGGGGACAGGGGGCTATGGAAAACTGTTTTGT. Translating it yields CATRGTGGYGKLFC.